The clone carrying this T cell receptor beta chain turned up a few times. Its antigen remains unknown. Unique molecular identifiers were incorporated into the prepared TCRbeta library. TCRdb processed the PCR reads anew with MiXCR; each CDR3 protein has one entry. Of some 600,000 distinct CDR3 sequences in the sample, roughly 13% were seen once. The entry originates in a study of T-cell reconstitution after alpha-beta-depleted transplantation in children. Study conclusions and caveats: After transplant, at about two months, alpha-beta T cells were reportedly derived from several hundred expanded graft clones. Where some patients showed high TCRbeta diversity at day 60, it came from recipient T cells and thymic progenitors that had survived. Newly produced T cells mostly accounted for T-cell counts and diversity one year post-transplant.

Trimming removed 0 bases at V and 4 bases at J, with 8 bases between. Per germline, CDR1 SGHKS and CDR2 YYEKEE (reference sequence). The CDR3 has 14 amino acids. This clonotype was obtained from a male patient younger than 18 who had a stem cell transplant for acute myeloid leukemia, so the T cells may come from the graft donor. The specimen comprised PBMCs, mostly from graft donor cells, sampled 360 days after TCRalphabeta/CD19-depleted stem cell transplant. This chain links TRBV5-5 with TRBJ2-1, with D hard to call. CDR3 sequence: CASSLGWPYNEQFF. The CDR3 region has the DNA TGTGCCAGCAGCTTGGGGTGGCCTTACAATGAGCAGTTCTTC. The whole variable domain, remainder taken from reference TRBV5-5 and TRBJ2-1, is DAGVTQSPTHLIKTRGQQVTLRCSPISGHKSVSWYQQVLGQGPQFIFQYYEKEERGRGNFPDRFSARQFPNYSSELNVNALLLGDSALYLCASSLGWPYNEQFFGPGTRLTVL.